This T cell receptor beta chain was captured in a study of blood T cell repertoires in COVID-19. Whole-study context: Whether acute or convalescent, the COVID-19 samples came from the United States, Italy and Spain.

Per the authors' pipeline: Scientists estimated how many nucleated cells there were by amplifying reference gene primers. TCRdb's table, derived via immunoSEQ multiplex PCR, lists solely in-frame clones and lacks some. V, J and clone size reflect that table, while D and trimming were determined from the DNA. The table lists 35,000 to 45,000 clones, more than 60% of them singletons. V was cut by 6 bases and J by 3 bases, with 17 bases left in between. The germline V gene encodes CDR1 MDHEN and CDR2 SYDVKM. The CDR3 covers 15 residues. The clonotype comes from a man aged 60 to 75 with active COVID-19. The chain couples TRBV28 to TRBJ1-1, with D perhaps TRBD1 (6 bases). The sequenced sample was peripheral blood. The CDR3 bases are TGTGCCAGCAGGCCCGGACAGATGAGAGACACTGAAGCTTTCTTT. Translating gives CASRPGQMRDTEAFF.